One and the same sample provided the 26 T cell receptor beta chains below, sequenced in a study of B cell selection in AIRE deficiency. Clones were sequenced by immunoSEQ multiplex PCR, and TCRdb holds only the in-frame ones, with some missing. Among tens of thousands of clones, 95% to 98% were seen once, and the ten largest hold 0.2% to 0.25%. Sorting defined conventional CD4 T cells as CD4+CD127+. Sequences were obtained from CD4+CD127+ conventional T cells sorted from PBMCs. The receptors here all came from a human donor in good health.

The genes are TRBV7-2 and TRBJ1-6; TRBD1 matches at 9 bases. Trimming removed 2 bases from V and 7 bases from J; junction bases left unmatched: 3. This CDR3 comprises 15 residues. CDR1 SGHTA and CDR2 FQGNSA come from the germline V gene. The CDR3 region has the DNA TGTGCCAGCAGCTTAAGGGACAGGGAGAATTCACCCCTCCACTTT. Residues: CASSLRDRENSPLHF.

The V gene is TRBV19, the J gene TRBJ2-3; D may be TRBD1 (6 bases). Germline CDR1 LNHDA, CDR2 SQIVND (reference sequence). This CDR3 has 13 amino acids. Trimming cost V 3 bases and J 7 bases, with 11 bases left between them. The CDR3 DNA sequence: TGTGCCAGTAGTATCGGACAGACCTATACGCAGTATTTT. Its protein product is CASSIGQTYTQYF. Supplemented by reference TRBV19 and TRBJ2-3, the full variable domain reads DGGITQSPKYLFRKEGQNVTLSCEQNLNHDAMYWYRQDPGQGLRLIYYSQIVNDFQKGDIAEGYSVSREKKESFPLTVTSAQKNPTAFYLCASSIGQTYTQYFGPGTRLTVL.

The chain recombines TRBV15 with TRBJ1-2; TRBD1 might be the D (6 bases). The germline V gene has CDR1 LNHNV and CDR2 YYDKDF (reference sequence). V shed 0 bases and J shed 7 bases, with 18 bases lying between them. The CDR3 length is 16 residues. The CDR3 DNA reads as TGTGCCACCAGCAGAGATCTCAGGGGTCTCGATGTTGGCTACACCTTC. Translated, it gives CATSRDLRGLDVGYTF. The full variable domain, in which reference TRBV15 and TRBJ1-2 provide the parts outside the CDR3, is DAMVIQNPRYQVTQFGKPVTLSCSQTLNHNVMYWYQQKSSQAPKLLFHYYDKDFNNEADTPDNFQSRRPNTSFCFLDIRSPGLGDTAMYLCATSRDLRGLDVGYTFGSGTRLTVV.

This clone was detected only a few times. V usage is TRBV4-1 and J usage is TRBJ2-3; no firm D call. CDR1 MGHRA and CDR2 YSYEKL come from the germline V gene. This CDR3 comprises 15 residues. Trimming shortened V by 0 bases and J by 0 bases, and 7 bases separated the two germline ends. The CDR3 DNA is TGCGCCAGCAGCCAAGATCCAGCGAGCACAGATACGCAGTATTTT. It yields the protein CASSQDPASTDTQYF.

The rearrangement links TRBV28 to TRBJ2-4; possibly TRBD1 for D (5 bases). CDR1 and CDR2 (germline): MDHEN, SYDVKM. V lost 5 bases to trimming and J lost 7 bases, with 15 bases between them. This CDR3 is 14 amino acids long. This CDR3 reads CASSRTAWGNIQYF. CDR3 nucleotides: TGTGCCAGCAGTCGAACAGCGTGGGGCAACATTCAGTACTTC.

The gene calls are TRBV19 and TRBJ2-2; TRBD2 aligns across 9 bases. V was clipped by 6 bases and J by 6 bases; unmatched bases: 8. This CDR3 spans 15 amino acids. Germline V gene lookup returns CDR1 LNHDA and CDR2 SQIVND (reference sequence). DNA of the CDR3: TGTGCCAGTAGGTTGTCTAGCGGGGATCCCGGGGAGCTGTTTTTT. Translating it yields CASRLSSGDPGELFF.

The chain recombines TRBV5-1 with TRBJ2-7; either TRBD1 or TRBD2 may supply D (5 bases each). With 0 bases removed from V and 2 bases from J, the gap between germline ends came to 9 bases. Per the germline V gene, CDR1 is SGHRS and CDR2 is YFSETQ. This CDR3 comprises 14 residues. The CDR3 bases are TGCGCCAGCAGCTTGGATCAGGGACCCTACGAGCAGTACTTC. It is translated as CASSLDQGPYEQYF.

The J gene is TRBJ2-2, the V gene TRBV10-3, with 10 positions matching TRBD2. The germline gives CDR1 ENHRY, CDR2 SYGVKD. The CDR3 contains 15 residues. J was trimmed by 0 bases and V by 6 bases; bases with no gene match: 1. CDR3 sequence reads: CAIRTSGTNTGELFF. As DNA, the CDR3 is TGTGCCATCAGAACTAGCGGGACGAACACCGGGGAGCTGTTTTTT.

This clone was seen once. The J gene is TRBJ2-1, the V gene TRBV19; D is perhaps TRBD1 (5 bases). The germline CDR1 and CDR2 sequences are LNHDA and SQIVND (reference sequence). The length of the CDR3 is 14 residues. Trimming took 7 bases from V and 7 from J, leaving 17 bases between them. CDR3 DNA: TGTGCCAGTACGCAGGGTGGTCATGGGAATGAGCAGTTCTTC. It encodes CASTQGGHGNEQFF.

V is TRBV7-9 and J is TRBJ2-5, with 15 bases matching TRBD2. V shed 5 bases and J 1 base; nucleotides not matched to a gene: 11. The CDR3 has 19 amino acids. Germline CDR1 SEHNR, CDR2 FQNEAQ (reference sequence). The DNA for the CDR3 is TGTGCCAGCAGCAGAATTTCCGGGACTAGCGGGAGGCGCCAAGAGACCCAGTACTTC. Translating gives CASSRISGTSGRRQETQYF.

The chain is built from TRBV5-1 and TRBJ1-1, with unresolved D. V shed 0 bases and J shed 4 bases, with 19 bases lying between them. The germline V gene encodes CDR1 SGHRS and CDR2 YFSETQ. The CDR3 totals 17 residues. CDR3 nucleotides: TGCGCCAGCAGCTTGGCCCTAAGAACCCAAACCGTCACTGAAGCTTTCTTT. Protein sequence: CASSLALRTQTVTEAFF.

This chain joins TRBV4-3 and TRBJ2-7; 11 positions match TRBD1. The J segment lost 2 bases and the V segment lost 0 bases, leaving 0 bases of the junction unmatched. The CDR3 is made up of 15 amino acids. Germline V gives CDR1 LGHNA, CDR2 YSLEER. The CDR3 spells CASSQEGQGAYEQYF. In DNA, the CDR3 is TGCGCCAGCAGCCAAGAGGGACAGGGGGCCTACGAGCAGTACTTC.

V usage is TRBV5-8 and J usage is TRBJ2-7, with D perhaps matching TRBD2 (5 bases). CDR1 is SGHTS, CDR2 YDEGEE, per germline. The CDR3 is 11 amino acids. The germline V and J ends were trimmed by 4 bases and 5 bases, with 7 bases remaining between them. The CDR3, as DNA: TGTGCCAGCAGCAGAGGGAACGAGCAGTACTTC. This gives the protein CASSRGNEQYF.

CDR3 loop: CASSRTGSNQPQHF. The CDR3 nucleotides are TGTGCCAGCAGCCGGACAGGGTCCAATCAGCCCCAGCATTTT. The J gene is TRBJ1-5, the V gene TRBV7-9; TRBD1 matches 8 bases. This CDR3 contains 14 residues. With V trimmed by 5 bases and J by 3 bases, 3 bases remained unmatched. Germline-derived CDR1 and CDR2 are SEHNR and FQNEAQ (reference sequence).

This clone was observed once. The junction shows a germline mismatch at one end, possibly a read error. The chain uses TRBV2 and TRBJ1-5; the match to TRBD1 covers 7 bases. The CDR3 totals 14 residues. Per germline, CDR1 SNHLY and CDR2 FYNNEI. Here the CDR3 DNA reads TGTGTCAGCAGTAGGGACAGCGGCAATCAGCCCCAGCATTTT. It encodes CVSSRDSGNQPQHF.

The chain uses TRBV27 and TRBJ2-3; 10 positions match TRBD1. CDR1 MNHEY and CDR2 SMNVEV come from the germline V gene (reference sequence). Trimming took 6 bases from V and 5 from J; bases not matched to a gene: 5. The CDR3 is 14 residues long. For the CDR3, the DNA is TGTGCCAGCAGCGACAGGGGGCTCGGAGATACGCAGTATTTT. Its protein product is CASSDRGLGDTQYF.

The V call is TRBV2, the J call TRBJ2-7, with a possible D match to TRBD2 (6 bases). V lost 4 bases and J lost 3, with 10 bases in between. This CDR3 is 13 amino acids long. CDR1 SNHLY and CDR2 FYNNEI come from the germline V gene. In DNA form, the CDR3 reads TGTGCCAGCAGTGCGCTGGAGGGCTACGAGCAGTACTTC. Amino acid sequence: CASSALEGYEQYF.

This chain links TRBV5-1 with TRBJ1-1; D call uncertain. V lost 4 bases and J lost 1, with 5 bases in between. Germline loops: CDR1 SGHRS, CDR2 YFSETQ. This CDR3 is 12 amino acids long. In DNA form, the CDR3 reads TGCGCCAGCAGCCCTGAGAACACTGAAGCTTTCTTT. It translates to CASSPENTEAFF.

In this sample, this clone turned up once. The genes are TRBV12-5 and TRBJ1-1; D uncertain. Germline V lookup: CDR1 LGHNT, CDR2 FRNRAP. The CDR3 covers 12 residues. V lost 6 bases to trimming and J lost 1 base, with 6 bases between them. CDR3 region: CASGGRNTEAFF. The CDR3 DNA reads TGTGCTAGTGGCGGGCGGAACACTGAAGCTTTCTTT.

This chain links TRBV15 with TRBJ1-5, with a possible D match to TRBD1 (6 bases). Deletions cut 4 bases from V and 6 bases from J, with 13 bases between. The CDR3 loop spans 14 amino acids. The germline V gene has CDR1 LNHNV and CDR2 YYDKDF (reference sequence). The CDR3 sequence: CATSTYRDGQPQHF. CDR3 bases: TGTGCCACCAGCACATACAGGGATGGTCAGCCCCAGCATTTT. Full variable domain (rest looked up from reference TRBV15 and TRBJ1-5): DAMVIQNPRYQVTQFGKPVTLSCSQTLNHNVMYWYQQKSSQAPKLLFHYYDKDFNNEADTPDNFQSRRPNTSFCFLDIRSPGLGDTAMYLCATSTYRDGQPQHFGDGTRLSIL.

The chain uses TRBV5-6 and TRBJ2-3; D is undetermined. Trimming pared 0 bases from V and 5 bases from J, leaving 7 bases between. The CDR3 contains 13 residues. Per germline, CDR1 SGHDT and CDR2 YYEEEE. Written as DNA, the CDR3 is TGTGCCAGCAGCTTGGGTCCAGAAGATACGCAGTATTTT. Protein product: CASSLGPEDTQYF.

The CDR3: CASNQSPETQYF. CDR3 nucleotide sequence: TGCGCCAGCAATCAAAGTCCGGAGACCCAGTACTTC. The chain uses TRBV5-1 and TRBJ2-5; D is unresolved. This CDR3 has 12 amino acids. Trimming shortened V by 6 bases and J by 5 bases, and 11 bases separated the two germline ends. Looked up from germline, CDR1 is SGHRS and CDR2 is YFSETQ.

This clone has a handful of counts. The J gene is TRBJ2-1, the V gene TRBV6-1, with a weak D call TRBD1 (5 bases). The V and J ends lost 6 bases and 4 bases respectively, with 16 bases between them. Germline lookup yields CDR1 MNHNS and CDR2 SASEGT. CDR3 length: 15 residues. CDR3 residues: CASRTSRAGYNEQFF. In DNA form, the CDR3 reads TGTGCCAGCAGGACCTCCCGGGCAGGGTACAATGAGCAGTTCTTC.

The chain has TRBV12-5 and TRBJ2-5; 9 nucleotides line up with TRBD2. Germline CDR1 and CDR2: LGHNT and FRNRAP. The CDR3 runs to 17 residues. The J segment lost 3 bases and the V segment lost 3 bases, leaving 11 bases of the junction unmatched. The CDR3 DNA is TGTGCTAGTGGTTTCAGTAGCGGGAGAGGGGCTAAAGAGACCCAGTACTTC. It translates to CASGFSSGRGAKETQYF.

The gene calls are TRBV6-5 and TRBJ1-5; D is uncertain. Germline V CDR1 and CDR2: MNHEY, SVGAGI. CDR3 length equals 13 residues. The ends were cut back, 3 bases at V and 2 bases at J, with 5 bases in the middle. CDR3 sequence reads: CASSYDRNQPQHF. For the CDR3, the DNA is TGTGCCAGCAGTTATGACCGCAATCAGCCCCAGCATTTT.

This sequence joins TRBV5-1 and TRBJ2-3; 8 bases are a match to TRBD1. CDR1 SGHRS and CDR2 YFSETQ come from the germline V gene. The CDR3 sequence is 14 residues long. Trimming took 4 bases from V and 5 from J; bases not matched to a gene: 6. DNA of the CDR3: TGCGCCAGCAGCGATACAGGGGGAGGAGATACGCAGTATTTT. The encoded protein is CASSDTGGGDTQYF. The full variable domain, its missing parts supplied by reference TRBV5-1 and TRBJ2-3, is KAGVTQTPRYLIKTRGQQVTLSCSPISGHRSVSWYQQTPGQGLQFLFEYFSETQRNKGNFPGRFSGRQFSNSRSEMNVSTLELGDSALYLCASSDTGGGDTQYFGPGTRLTVL.